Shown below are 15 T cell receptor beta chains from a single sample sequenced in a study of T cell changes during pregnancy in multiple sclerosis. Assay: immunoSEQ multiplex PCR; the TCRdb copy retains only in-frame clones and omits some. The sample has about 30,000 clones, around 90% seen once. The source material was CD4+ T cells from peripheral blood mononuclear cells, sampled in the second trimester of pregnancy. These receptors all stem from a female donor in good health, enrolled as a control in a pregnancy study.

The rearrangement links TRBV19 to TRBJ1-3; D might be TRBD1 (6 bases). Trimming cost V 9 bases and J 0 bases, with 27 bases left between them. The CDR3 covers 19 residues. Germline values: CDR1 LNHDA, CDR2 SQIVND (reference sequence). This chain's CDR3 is CASSPRQDHLARSGNTIYF. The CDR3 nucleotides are TGTGCCAGCTCCCCAAGACAGGACCACCTCGCCCGCTCTGGAAACACCATATATTTT.

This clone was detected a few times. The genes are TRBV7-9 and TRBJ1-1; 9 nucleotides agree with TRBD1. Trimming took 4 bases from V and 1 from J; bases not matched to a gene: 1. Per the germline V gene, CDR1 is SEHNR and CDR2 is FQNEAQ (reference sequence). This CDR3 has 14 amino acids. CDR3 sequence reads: CASSWDRANTEAFF. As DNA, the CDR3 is TGTGCCAGCAGCTGGGACAGGGCGAACACTGAAGCTTTCTTT.

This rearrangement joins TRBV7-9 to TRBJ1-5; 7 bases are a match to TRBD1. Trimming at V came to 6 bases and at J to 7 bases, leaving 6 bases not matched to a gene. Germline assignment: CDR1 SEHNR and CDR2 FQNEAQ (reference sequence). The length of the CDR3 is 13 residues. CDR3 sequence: CASSPGQFQPQHF. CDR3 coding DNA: TGTGCCAGCAGTCCGGGACAGTTCCAGCCCCAGCATTTT.

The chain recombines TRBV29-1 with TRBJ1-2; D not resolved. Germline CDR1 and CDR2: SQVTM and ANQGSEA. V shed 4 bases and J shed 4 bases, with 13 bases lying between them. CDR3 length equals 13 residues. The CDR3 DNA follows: TGCAGCGTTGGCCAGGATATTTCCTATGGCTACACCTTC. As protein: CSVGQDISYGYTF.

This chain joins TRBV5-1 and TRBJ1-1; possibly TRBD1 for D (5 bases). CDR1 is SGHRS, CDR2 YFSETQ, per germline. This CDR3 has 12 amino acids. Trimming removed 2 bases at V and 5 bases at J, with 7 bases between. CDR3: CASSFTGTEAFF. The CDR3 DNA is TGCGCCAGCAGCTTTACAGGAACTGAAGCTTTCTTT.

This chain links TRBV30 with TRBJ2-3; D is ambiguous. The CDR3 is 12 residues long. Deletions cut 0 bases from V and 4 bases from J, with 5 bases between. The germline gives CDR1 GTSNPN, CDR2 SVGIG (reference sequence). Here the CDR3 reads CAWSVLSDTQYF. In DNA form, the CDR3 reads TGTGCCTGGAGTGTACTCTCAGATACGCAGTATTTT.

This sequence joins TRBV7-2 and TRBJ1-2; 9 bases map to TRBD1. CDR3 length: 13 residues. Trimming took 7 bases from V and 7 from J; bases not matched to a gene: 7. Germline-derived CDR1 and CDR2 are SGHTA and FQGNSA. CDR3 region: CASTLETGGGYTF. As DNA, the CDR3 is TGTGCCAGCACTCTCGAGACAGGGGGTGGCTACACCTTC.

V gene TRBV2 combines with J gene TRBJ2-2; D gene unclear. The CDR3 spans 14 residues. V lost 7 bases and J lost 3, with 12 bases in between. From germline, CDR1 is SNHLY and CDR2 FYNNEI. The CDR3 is CASTVSLHTGELFF. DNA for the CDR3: TGTGCCAGCACTGTGTCCCTTCACACCGGGGAGCTGTTTTTT.

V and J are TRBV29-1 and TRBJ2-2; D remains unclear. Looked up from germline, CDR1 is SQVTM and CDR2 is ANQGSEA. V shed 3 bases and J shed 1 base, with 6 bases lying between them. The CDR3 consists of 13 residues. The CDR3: CSVDPVNTGELFF. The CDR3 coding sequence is TGCAGCGTTGACCCCGTGAACACCGGGGAGCTGTTTTTT.

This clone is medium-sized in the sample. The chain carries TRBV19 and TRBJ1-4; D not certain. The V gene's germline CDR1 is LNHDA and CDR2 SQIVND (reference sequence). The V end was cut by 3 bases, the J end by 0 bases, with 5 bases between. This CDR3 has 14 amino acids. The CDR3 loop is CASSIPPTNEKLFF. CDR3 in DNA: TGTGCCAGTAGTATCCCTCCAACTAATGAAAAACTGTTTTTT.

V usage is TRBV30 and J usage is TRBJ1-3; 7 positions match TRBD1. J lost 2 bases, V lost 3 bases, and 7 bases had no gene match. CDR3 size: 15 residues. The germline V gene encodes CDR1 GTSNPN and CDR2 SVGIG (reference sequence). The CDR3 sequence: CAWRGRGTAGNTIYF. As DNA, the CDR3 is TGTGCCTGGAGAGGCAGGGGGACCGCTGGAAACACCATATATTTT.

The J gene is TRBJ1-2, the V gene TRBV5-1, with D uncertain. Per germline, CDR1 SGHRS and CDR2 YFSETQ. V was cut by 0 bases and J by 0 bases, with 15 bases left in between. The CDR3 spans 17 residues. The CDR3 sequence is CASSLVAAGRSNYGYTF. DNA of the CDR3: TGCGCCAGCAGCTTGGTCGCGGCGGGTAGATCTAACTATGGCTACACCTTC.

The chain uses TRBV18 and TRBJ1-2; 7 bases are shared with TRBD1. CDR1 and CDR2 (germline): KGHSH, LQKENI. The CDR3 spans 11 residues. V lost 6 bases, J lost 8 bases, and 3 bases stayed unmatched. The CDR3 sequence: CASSRTGGYTF. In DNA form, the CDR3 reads TGTGCCAGCTCTCGGACAGGAGGCTACACCTTC.

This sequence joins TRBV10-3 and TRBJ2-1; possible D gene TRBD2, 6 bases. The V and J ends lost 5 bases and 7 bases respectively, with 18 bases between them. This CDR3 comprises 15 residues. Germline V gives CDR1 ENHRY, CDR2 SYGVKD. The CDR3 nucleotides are TGTGCCATCAGTTTGTTAGCGGCCCCGAGGAATGAGCAGTTCTTC. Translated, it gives CAISLLAAPRNEQFF.

This chain's CDR3 is CASSVGNGVGNTIYF. In nucleotides, the CDR3 is TGTGCCAGCAGCGTAGGCAATGGAGTAGGAAACACCATATATTTT. The chain combines TRBV9 with TRBJ1-3; unclear D gene. V lost 0 bases to trimming and J lost 4 bases, with 11 bases between them. CDR1 and CDR2 (germline): SGDLS, YYNGEE. The CDR3 consists of 15 residues. The full variable domain, completed using reference TRBV9 and TRBJ1-3, is DSGVTQTPKHLITATGQRVTLRCSPRSGDLSVYWYQQSLDQGLQFLIQYYNGEERAKGNILERFSAQQFPDLHSELNLSSLELGDSALYFCASSVGNGVGNTIYFGEGSWLTVV.